This paragraph covers one T cell receptor beta chain sequence. Its antigen remains unidentified. No quality values exist for individual bases; no much larger clone is one base distant. This sample was included in a study of shared clonotypes between healthy human individuals (dated by TCRdb to 2020 to 2022). Broadly, across the study: A couple of women and a few men aged 18 to 49 years were included in the cohort. Libraries were prepared and TCR repertoires were sequenced by different laboratories using diverse techniques, in order to increase sequencing depth and limit assay-specific biases. The study deeply sequenced blood TCR repertoires of several healthy adults to estimate repertoire size and the extent of clonotype sharing between individuals. For each donor, CD4 naive and CD4 memory were each run on three plates, CD8 naive on two plates, and CD8 memory on one plate. Leukapheresis yielded between about 0.85 and 10 billion PBMCs per donor.

Taken from the germline V gene (reference sequence), the CDR1 and CDR2 loops are LNHDA and SQIVND. The CDR3 spans 14 residues, from the cysteine through the phenylalanine. Only the CDR3 region is kept as DNA, spanning 42 bases read in frame from base 1. V sheds 4 bases and J sheds 0 bases, leaving 7 bases between their ends. Study-wide findings and limitations: The genetic and exposure-history diversity represented was limited by the small number of donors. Sharing across a few donors was observed for approximately 4.6% of naive CD4, about 4% of naive CD8, roughly 2.4% of memory CD4, and less than 0.45% of memory CD8 clonotypes. Naive subsets generally had larger estimated clonotype richness than memory subsets. Incomplete sequencing was indicated by rarefaction of sorted-subset datasets, despite the large sequencing depth. Only blood was sampled, and tissue TCR repertoires likely differ from those in blood. Higher generation probabilities were observed for clonotypes shared by all four sorted-subset donors than for non-shared clonotypes. Based on pairwise subsampling, the degree of clonotype sharing among donors was expected to be affected by sequencing depth.

Using the deep immunoSEQ assay, multiplex PCR amplified TCR CDR3 regions from genomic DNA. Extracted genomic DNA from each cell subset was distributed evenly across all wells of several immunoSEQ 96-well plates, and each plate was treated as a replicate. Each replicate PCR for sorted subsets received roughly 200 ng genomic DNA, equal to tens of thousands of T cell genomes. Purified libraries were measured with a Qubit 3.0 fluorometer, size-checked on a Bioanalyzer 2100, and measured again with the KAPA Library Quantification kit. Every immunoSEQ 96-well plate was sequenced on a dedicated single-read 150-cycle Illumina NextSeq 550 flow cell. As for the original processing: Because the immunoSEQ output held only junctional sequences and lacked quality scores, the filtering could not match the filtering applied to full-length reads. Sequences were annotated with PyIR, a Python wrapper for IgBLAST v1.9, using IMGT germline references to assign V/J genes and CDR3. Reads were removed for weak V/J assignments (E-value above 1e-6), missing CDR3, stop codons, out-of-frame junctions, or ambiguous translated residues. V3J clonotypes were defined by identical inferred V gene, J gene, and CDR3 amino acid sequence. Percentage overlap between repertoires was calculated by dividing the number of shared unique clonotypes by the size of the smaller repertoire. Repertoire richness was assessed with RTK rarefaction, the Chao1 estimator, and Recon v2.1 estimates of unobserved clonotypes. OLGA was used to compute generation probabilities for all TCRbeta clonotypes that the gDNA method yielded from four donors. Held by TCRdb, this immuneACCESS table contains in-frame sequences only and omits some clones. Under half of the omission traces to an unresolved V gene where checked; the cause of the rest is unknown. V and J calls and clone size are given by that table; D and trimming were obtained from the DNA. Present in this sample are fewer than 3 million clones, roughly 92% of which were seen just once. Roughly 0.34% of the sample goes to the ten largest clones.

The donors were healthy, HIV-negative adults with no recently reported acute infections or vaccinations. Every donor was a Caucasian adult living in Nashville, Tennessee, USA. CD4+ T cells were enriched by magnetic negative selection, after which naive cells were positively selected on CD45RA and the negative fraction was taken as the memory subset. Blood was collected by leukapheresis, and PBMCs were isolated by Ficoll-Histopaque density gradient centrifugation and then cryopreserved in liquid nitrogen vapor phase. Purity and quantity of every magnetically sorted T cell population were checked by analytical flow cytometry. Genomic DNA was isolated from each sorted fraction and quantified by UV absorbance on a Nanodrop 2000c.

Sequencing was performed on naive CD4+ T cells from PBMCs. This specimen's cell subset or site label, interpreted: CD45RA+ positively selected. The chain joins TRBV19 to TRBJ1-5; no confident D gene assignment can be made. This receptor was identified in a man aged 18-30 years in good health. Some clones in this sample may be carry-over from other donors' samples. The DNA sequence is as follows: TGTGCCAGTAGTACGACACATAGCAATCAGCCCCAGCATTTT. Its protein product is CASSTTHSNQPQHF.